The rows below give T cell receptor beta chains drawn from one sample of a study of T cells expressing NK-cell markers. TCRdb re-called the 5' RACE reads and catalogs CDR3 proteins one per entry, DNA excluded. The listing contains approximately 150,000 distinct CDR3 sequences. What was sequenced was blood T cells: a sorted CD56 or NKG2C T cell subset, CD4+ or CD8+ T cells, or bulk PBMC T cells (not recorded which). The receptors shown here come from a man aged 18 to 35 in good health. Both conserved end residues are part of each CDR3. Fields, in order: CDR3 protein, J gene, V gene.

CASTRQEWAGANVLTF TRBJ2-6 TRBV6-5
CASSKRTNPETQYF TRBJ2-5 TRBV7-8
CASSQGQRETQYF TRBJ2-5 TRBV6-6
CASSDPADAYNEQFF TRBJ2-1 TRBV2
CASSHPSRGPSTDTQYF TRBJ2-3 TRBV4-1
CASSPYVRLAVTYEQYF TRBJ2-7 TRBV28
CASSLARQLYSNQPQHF TRBJ1-5 TRBV12-3/TRBV12-4
CSFRDISETQYF TRBJ2-5 TRBV29-1
CASVGLAGGNKYTGELFF TRBJ2-2 TRBV27
CASSIVGSGRALNEQFF TRBJ2-1 TRBV19
CASSLVPSGSGSEQFF TRBJ2-1 TRBV7-7
CASSLSVDPTDTQYF TRBJ2-3 TRBV27
CASSLSFSAVTEAFF TRBJ1-1 TRBV11-2
CASSLDSLVGTDTQYF TRBJ2-3 TRBV11-3
CASSSSEETQYF TRBJ2-5 TRBV5-4
CSASSIRGRYEQFF TRBJ2-1 TRBV20-1
CASSPTGTDIYEQYF TRBJ2-7 TRBV18
CASSSDGRADTQYF TRBJ2-3 TRBV7-8
CASSQGPGSKETQYF TRBJ2-5 TRBV11-2
CASRRTGRLNTEAFF TRBJ1-1 TRBV28
CSVGGLAGDADTQYF TRBJ2-3 TRBV29-1
CASTPGQGSTYEQYF TRBJ2-7 TRBV19
CASSQEGTAYEQYF TRBJ2-7 TRBV3-1